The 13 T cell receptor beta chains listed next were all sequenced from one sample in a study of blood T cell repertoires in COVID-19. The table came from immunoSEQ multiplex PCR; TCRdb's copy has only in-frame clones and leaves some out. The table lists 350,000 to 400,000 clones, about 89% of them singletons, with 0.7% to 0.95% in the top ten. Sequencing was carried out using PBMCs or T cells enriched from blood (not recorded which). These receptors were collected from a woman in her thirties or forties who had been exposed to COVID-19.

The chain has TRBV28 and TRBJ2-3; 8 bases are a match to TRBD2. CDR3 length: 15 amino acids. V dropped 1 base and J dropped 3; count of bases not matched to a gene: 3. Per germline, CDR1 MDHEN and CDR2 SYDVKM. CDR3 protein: CASSLYGGGTDTQYF. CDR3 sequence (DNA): TGTGCCAGCAGTTTATATGGCGGGGGGACAGATACGCAGTATTTT. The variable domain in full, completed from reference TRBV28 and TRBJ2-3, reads DVKVTQSSRYLVKRTGEKVFLECVQDMDHENMFWYRQDPGLGLRLIYFSYDVKMKEKGDIPEGYSVSREKKERFSLILESASTNQTSMYLCASSLYGGGTDTQYFGPGTRLTVL.

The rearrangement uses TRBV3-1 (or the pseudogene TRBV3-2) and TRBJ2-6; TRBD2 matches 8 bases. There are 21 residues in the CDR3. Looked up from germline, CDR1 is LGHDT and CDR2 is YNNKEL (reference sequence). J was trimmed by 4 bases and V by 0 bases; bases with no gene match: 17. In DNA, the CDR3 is TGTGCCAGCAGCCAAGATATCCCCCCGAGCGGGGGAACGAGGGGGGCCAACGTCCTGACTTTC. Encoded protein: CASSQDIPPSGGTRGANVLTF.

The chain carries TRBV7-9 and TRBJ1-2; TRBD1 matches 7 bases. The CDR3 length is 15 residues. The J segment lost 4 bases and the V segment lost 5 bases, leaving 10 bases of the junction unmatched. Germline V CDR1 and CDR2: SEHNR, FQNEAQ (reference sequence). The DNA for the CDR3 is TGTGCCAGCAGCCTAACAGGGGTAACCGTCTATGGCTACACCTTC. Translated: CASSLTGVTVYGYTF.

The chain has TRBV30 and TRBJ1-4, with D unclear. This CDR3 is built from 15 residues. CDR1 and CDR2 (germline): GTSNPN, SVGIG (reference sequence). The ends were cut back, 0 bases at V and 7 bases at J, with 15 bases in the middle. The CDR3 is CAWSVEALEGEKLFF. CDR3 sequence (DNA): TGTGCCTGGAGTGTAGAGGCCTTAGAAGGTGAAAAACTGTTTTTT. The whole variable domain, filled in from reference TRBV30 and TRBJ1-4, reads SQTIHQWPATLVQPVGSPLSLECTVEGTSNPNLYWYRQAAGRGLQLLFYSVGIGQISSEVPQNLSASRPQDRQFILSSKKLLLSDSGFYLCAWSVEALEGEKLFFGSGTQLSVL.

The CDR3 nucleotides are TGTGCCACCAGCGGAAGGACAGGGCGGGCTGAAGCTTTCTTT. It translates to CATSGRTGRAEAFF. V and J are TRBV15 and TRBJ1-1, with 8 bases fitting TRBD1. This CDR3 has 14 amino acids. V shed 5 bases, J shed 6 bases, and the junction held 8 bases outside the gene matches. Looked up from germline, CDR1 is LNHNV and CDR2 is YYDKDF (reference sequence).

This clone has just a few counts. The CDR3 nucleotides are TGTGCCAGCTCATCAACAGGGCCCGGGAACACTGAAGCTTTCTTT. Amino acid sequence: CASSSTGPGNTEAFF. The V gene is TRBV18, the J gene TRBJ1-1, with D perhaps TRBD1 (6 bases). V was cut by 5 bases and J by 1 base, with 14 bases left in between. This CDR3 comprises 15 residues. CDR1 and CDR2 (germline): KGHSH, LQKENI.

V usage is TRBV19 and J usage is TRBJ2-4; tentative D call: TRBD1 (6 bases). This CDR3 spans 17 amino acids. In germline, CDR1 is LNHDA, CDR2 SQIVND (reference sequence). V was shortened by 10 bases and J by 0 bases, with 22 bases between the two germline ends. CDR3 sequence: CATSSMVGRGAKNIQYF. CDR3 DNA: TGTGCCACCAGCTCCATGGTGGGCAGGGGAGCCAAAAACATTCAGTACTTC.

Here the CDR3 DNA reads TGTGCCAGCAGCCAAGATCTCGCAGGCCTCACCGGGGAGCTGTTTTTT. Its translation is CASSQDLAGLTGELFF. This chain joins TRBV3-1 (or the pseudogene TRBV3-2) and TRBJ2-2; D remains unclear. This CDR3 has 16 amino acids. V gave up 0 bases and J gave up 4 bases, with 12 bases separating them. From germline, CDR1 is LGHDT and CDR2 YNNKEL (reference sequence).

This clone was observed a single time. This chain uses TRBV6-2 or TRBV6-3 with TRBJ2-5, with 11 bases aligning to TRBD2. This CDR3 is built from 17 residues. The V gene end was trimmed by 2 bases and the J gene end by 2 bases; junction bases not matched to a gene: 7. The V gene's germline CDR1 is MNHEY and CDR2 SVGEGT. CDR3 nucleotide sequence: TGTGCCAGCAGTTACCCCTCTAGCGGGGGGAGACAAGAGACCCAGTACTTC. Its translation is CASSYPSSGGRQETQYF.

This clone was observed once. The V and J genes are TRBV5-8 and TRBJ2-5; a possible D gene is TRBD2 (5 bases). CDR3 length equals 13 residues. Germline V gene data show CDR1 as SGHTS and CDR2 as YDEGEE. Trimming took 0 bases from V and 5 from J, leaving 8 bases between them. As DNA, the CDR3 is TGTGCCAGCAGCTTGGTACTAGAGGAGACCCAGTACTTC. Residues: CASSLVLEETQYF.

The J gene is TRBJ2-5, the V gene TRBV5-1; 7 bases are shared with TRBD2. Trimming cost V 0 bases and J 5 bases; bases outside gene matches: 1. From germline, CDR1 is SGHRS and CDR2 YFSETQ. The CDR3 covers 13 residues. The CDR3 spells CASSLVGGETQYF. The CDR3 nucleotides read TGCGCCAGCAGCTTGGTGGGGGGGGAGACCCAGTACTTC.

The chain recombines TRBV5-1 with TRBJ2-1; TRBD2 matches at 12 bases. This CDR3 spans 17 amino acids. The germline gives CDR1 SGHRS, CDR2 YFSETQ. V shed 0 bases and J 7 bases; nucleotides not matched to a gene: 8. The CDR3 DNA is TGCGCCAGCAGCTTGGTACCTAGCGGGGGGGCCAGTAATGAGCAGTTCTTC. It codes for CASSLVPSGGASNEQFF.

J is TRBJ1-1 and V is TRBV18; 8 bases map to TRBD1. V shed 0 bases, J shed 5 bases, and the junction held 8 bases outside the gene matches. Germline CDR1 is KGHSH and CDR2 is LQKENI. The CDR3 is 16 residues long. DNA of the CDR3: TGTGCCAGCTCACCACCGCCTCCAGGGGGCCAGACTGAAGCTTTCTTT. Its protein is CASSPPPPGGQTEAFF.